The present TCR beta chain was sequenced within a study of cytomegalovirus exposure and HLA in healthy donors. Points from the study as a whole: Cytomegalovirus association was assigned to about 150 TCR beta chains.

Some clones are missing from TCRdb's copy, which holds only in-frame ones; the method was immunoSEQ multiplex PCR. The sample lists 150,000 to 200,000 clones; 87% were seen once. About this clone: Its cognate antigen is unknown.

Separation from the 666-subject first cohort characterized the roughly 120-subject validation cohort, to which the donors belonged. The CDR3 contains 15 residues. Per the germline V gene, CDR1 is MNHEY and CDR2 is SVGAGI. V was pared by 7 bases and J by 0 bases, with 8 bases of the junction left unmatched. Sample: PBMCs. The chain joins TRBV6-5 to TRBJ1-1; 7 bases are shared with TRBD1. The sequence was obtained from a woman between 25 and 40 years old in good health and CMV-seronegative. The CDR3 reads CASKPGDRMNTEAFF. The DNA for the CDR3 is TGTGCCAGCAAACCCGGGGACAGAATGAACACTGAAGCTTTCTTT.